The T cell receptor (beta chain) under discussion was sequenced for a study of blood T cell repertoires in COVID-19. About the study: COVID-19 samples, acute and convalescent, were from the United States, Italy and Spain. The cDNA or gDNA used as material had been derived from T cells, B-cell-depleted T cells, or PBMCs.

The CDR3 consists of 12 residues. Looked up from germline, CDR1 is LGHDT and CDR2 is YNNKEL (reference sequence). Trimming removed 8 bases at V and 3 bases at J, with 11 bases between. In the original analysis: Estimation of nucleated cell counts relied on the amplification of reference gene primers. Sequencing was performed with immunoSEQ multiplex PCR; in TCRdb, only in-frame clones are kept and a portion is missing. That table supplies the V and J calls and clone size; D and trimming were determined from the DNA. The sample consists of 250,000 to 300,000 clones, about nine tenths of them appearing once.

The origin of this receptor is a woman in her twenties or thirties with active or convalescent COVID-19. The sample comprised peripheral blood. The chain joins TRBV3-1 (or the pseudogene TRBV3-2) to TRBJ2-7; D remains ambiguous. DNA for the CDR3: TGTGCCAGCTCCCGAGGTCGCTACGAGCAGTACTTC. Its protein product is CASSRGRYEQYF.